This T cell receptor beta chain was captured in a study of T cell responses to AZD1222 COVID-19 vaccine. For this clone: Relative to the germline gene, one junction end is altered; a read error may explain this.

Using immunoSEQ multiplex PCR, the repertoire was profiled, and TCRdb retains in-frame clones only, with some absent. The sample lists around 150,000 clones, around 91% occurring once. Germline-derived CDR1 and CDR2 are SGHTA and FQGNSA. The CDR3 is made up of 16 amino acids. The specimen comprised peripheral blood, sampled on day 0 of AZD1222 vaccination. The chain couples TRBV7-2 to TRBJ2-7; D might be TRBD1 or TRBD2, each matching 6 bases. This sequence originates from an adult in good health. The CDR3 spells CASSLAPGAGSHEQYF. Written as DNA, the CDR3 is TGTGCCAGCAGCTTAGCGCCGGGGGCAGGCTCCCACGAGCAGTACTTC.